The TCR beta chain described here comes from a study of control samples from healthy donors and cancer patients. The CDR3 sequence is 14 residues long. Germline loops: CDR1 LNHDA, CDR2 SQIVND (reference sequence). V lost 10 bases and J 1 base, leaving 15 bases between the germline ends. The repertoire was sequenced with immunoSEQ multiplex PCR; TCRdb's copy has only in-frame clones and lacks some. The sample lists fewer than 15,000 clones; about four fifths were seen once. The clonotype was recovered from a male donor with melanoma. The chain is built from TRBV19 and TRBJ2-3, with D possibly being TRBD1 (8 bases). Input material: formalin-fixed, paraffin-embedded tissue. CDR3 protein: CATSGTGGTDTQYF. The CDR3 DNA follows: TGTGCCACCAGCGGGACAGGAGGCACAGATACGCAGTATTTT.